These T cell receptor beta chains were read from a single sample in a study of blood T cell repertoires in COVID-19. Assay: immunoSEQ multiplex PCR; the TCRdb copy retains only in-frame clones and omits some. Of about 50,000 clones listed, about 81% are singletons. Sequencing was carried out using peripheral blood. The receptors were sampled from a woman over 75 with COVID-19, enrolled during active disease. CDR3s include the opening cysteine and the closing phenylalanine or tryptophan. The D gene is left open where the match is weak. Size values are once, few and many counts, or a class for expanded clones, and some rows have none.

clone size: NA; J gene: TRBJ2-2; V gene: TRBV7-3; D gene: NA; CDR3 DNA: TGTGCCAGCAGCTTGACGGCCTTATATGGGGCGGGAACCGGGGAGCTGTTTTTT; CDR3 protein: CASSLTALYGAGTGELFF
clone size: NA; J gene: TRBJ1-2; V gene: TRBV24-1; D gene: NA; CDR3 DNA: TGTGCCACCAGTGACAGGGGAAATGGCTACACCTTC; CDR3 protein: CATSDRGNGYTF
clone size: NA; J gene: TRBJ1-5; V gene: TRBV10-2; D gene: TRBD1; CDR3 DNA: TGCGCCACCCTGGACAGGGTTAGCAATCAGCCCCAGCATTTT; CDR3 protein: CATLDRVSNQPQHF
clone size: few; J gene: TRBJ1-3; V gene: TRBV5-1; D gene: TRBD1; CDR3 DNA: TGCGCCAGCAGCCTAGGGACAGGAGACTCTGGAAACACCATATATTTT; CDR3 protein: CASSLGTGDSGNTIYF
clone size: NA; J gene: TRBJ2-5; V gene: TRBV12-3/TRBV12-4; D gene: TRBD2; CDR3 DNA: TGTGCCAGCAGTTTCGCGGGCGGGGGGACCCAGTACTTC; CDR3 protein: CASSFAGGGTQYF
clone size: NA; J gene: TRBJ2-1; V gene: TRBV7-3; D gene: TRBD1; CDR3 DNA: TGTGCCAGCAGCTTACTCGGACAGGGTCTCGATGAGCAGTTCTTC; CDR3 protein: CASSLLGQGLDEQFF
clone size: NA; J gene: TRBJ1-2; V gene: TRBV7-6; D gene: NA; CDR3 DNA: TGTGCCAGCAGCCGTATGGACAGCATATATGGCTACACCTTC; CDR3 protein: CASSRMDSIYGYTF
clone size: NA; J gene: TRBJ2-3; V gene: TRBV19; D gene: NA; CDR3 DNA: TGTGCCAGTAAGGCGAGAGGGCTTGTGGCAGATACGCAGTATTTT; CDR3 protein: CASKARGLVADTQYF
clone size: NA; J gene: TRBJ2-1; V gene: TRBV5-5; D gene: TRBD2; CDR3 DNA: TGTGCCAGCAGCTTGTTTGCTAGCGGGGACCCTCTGGAGCAGTTCTTC; CDR3 protein: CASSLFASGDPLEQFF
clone size: NA; J gene: TRBJ1-1; V gene: TRBV28; D gene: NA; CDR3 DNA: TGTGCCAGCAGTACCCTCAGGGAGGGCACTGAAGCTTTCTTT; CDR3 protein: CASSTLREGTEAFF
clone size: NA; J gene: TRBJ2-3; V gene: TRBV19; D gene: TRBD2; CDR3 DNA: TGTGCCAGTACGTCGGCGGGAGGCCACACAGATACGCAGTATTTT; CDR3 protein: CASTSAGGHTDTQYF
clone size: once; J gene: TRBJ2-1; V gene: TRBV28; D gene: TRBD2; CDR3 DNA: TGTGCCTCCCTTCGGGGGGGTGGCAATGAGCAGTTCTTC; CDR3 protein: CASLRGGGNEQFF
clone size: once; J gene: TRBJ2-2; V gene: TRBV5-1; D gene: TRBD2; CDR3 DNA: TGCGCCAGCAGCGGAGGTGGACTAGCATCGAACACCGGGGAGCTGTTTTTT; CDR3 protein: CASSGGGLASNTGELFF
clone size: NA; J gene: TRBJ2-2; V gene: TRBV27; D gene: NA; CDR3 DNA: TGTGCCAGCACCAGGGCCAACACCGGGGAGCTGTTTTTT; CDR3 protein: CASTRANTGELFF
clone size: NA; J gene: TRBJ2-7; V gene: TRBV19; D gene: TRBD2; CDR3 DNA: TGTGCCAGTAGTACTGATCTAGCGGGAAGGGACGAGCAGTACTTC; CDR3 protein: CASSTDLAGRDEQYF
clone size: once; J gene: TRBJ2-1; V gene: TRBV5-1; D gene: TRBD2; CDR3 DNA: TGCGCCAGCAGCTTACTAGCGTCATACAATGAGCAGTTCTTC; CDR3 protein: CASSLLASYNEQFF
clone size: once; J gene: TRBJ1-4; V gene: TRBV28; D gene: TRBD1; CDR3 DNA: TGTGCCAGCAGTTTTGACAGGGGAAGAGAAAAACTGTTTTTT; CDR3 protein: CASSFDRGREKLFF
clone size: NA; J gene: TRBJ1-6; V gene: TRBV11-2; D gene: TRBD1; CDR3 DNA: TGTGCCAGCAGCCTACGGACAGGGGATAATTCACCCCTCCACTTT; CDR3 protein: CASSLRTGDNSPLHF
clone size: NA; J gene: TRBJ2-6; V gene: TRBV19; D gene: NA; CDR3 DNA: TGTGCCAGTACCCTCAGGGTAGATGGGGCCAACGTCCTGACTTTC; CDR3 protein: CASTLRVDGANVLTF
clone size: NA; J gene: TRBJ2-7; V gene: TRBV28; D gene: NA; CDR3 DNA: TGTGCCAGCAGCCGAGGCGGGCTCTACGAGCAGTACTTC; CDR3 protein: CASSRGGLYEQYF
clone size: NA; J gene: TRBJ2-7; V gene: TRBV2; D gene: TRBD1; CDR3 DNA: TGTGCCAGCACCCCGGACAGGGGCATAGGGCACGAGCAGTACTTC; CDR3 protein: CASTPDRGIGHEQYF
clone size: NA; J gene: TRBJ1-3; V gene: TRBV6-1; D gene: NA; CDR3 DNA: TGTGCCAGCAGTGAAGCGCTTAGAGGGCTCCGAGGAAACACCATATATTTT; CDR3 protein: CASSEALRGLRGNTIYF
clone size: NA; J gene: TRBJ1-3; V gene: TRBV7-9; D gene: NA; CDR3 DNA: TGTGCCAGCAGCCCCTCCAGGGCTGGAAACACCATATATTTT; CDR3 protein: CASSPSRAGNTIYF
clone size: NA; J gene: TRBJ1-6; V gene: TRBV6-5; D gene: NA; CDR3 DNA: TGTGCCATTTCACCGGGGAGTACAAATTCACCCCTCCACTTT; CDR3 protein: CAISPGSTNSPLHF
clone size: NA; J gene: TRBJ2-7; V gene: TRBV28; D gene: NA; CDR3 DNA: TGTGCCAGCAGTTGGAGAGGGAACGAGCAGTACTTC; CDR3 protein: CASSWRGNEQYF
clone size: NA; J gene: TRBJ2-2; V gene: TRBV5-1; D gene: TRBD1; CDR3 DNA: TGCGCCAGCAGCTCCGGACAGGGAAACACCGGGGAGCTGTTTTTT; CDR3 protein: CASSSGQGNTGELFF
clone size: NA; J gene: TRBJ1-5; V gene: TRBV25-1; D gene: TRBD1; CDR3 DNA: TGTGCCAGCGAGGGGACAGAGAGCAATCAGCCCCAGCATTTT; CDR3 protein: CASEGTESNQPQHF
clone size: NA; J gene: TRBJ1-2; V gene: TRBV5-6; D gene: NA; CDR3 DNA: TGTGCCCACGGGTTCCGGCCAACTAACTATGGCTACACCTTC; CDR3 protein: CAHGFRPTNYGYTF
clone size: NA; J gene: TRBJ1-5; V gene: TRBV19; D gene: NA; CDR3 DNA: TGTGCCAGTAGTATCAGGGAAAATCAGCCCCAGCATTTT; CDR3 protein: CASSIRENQPQHF
clone size: NA; J gene: TRBJ2-7; V gene: TRBV10-3; D gene: NA; CDR3 DNA: TGTGCCATCAGTGGGCAAGGAGATGGCTACGAGCAGTACTTC; CDR3 protein: CAISGQGDGYEQYF
clone size: NA; J gene: TRBJ2-3; V gene: TRBV7-2; D gene: TRBD2; CDR3 DNA: TGTGCCAGCAGCTTAGCGCCTGGGACTAGCGGGGTCACAGATACGCAGTATTTT; CDR3 protein: CASSLAPGTSGVTDTQYF
clone size: NA; J gene: TRBJ2-7; V gene: TRBV24-1; D gene: TRBD1; CDR3 DNA: TGTGCCACCAGTGACCCCCGGGACAGAACCTACGAGCAGTACTTC; CDR3 protein: CATSDPRDRTYEQYF
clone size: few; J gene: TRBJ2-3; V gene: TRBV29-1; D gene: TRBD2; CDR3 DNA: TGCAGCGTTGAGCTAGCGGTGGGGACAGATACGCAGTATTTT; CDR3 protein: CSVELAVGTDTQYF
clone size: NA; J gene: TRBJ2-7; V gene: TRBV7-2; D gene: TRBD2; CDR3 DNA: TGTGCCAGCAGCTTAGTCGTCGGTGGGACTAGCGGATACGAGCAGTACTTC; CDR3 protein: CASSLVVGGTSGYEQYF
clone size: NA; J gene: TRBJ1-1; V gene: TRBV20-1; D gene: NA; CDR3 DNA: TGCAGTGCCCTAAGCCGGGACATTGCTTTCTTT; CDR3 protein: CSALSRDIAFF
clone size: NA; J gene: TRBJ2-3; V gene: TRBV4-1; D gene: TRBD2; CDR3 DNA: TGCGCCAGCAGCCAAGATGGGGGCGGGAGGGATACGCAGTATTTT; CDR3 protein: CASSQDGGGRDTQYF
clone size: NA; J gene: TRBJ1-3; V gene: TRBV2; D gene: NA; CDR3 DNA: TGTGCCAGCAGTGAGGACACATCAAGTAGAAACACCATATATTTT; CDR3 protein: CASSEDTSSRNTIYF
clone size: NA; J gene: TRBJ1-1; V gene: TRBV25-1; D gene: NA; CDR3 DNA: TGTGCCAGCAGTGCCCTTATGGGGGGAGGGGACACTGAAGCTTTCTTT; CDR3 protein: CASSALMGGGDTEAFF
clone size: once; J gene: TRBJ2-1; V gene: TRBV7-2; D gene: NA; CDR3 DNA: TGTGCCAGCAGCTCACCCCGGGCTAGCGACTACAATGAGCAGTTCTTC; CDR3 protein: CASSSPRASDYNEQFF
clone size: NA; J gene: TRBJ2-3; V gene: TRBV14; D gene: TRBD1; CDR3 DNA: TGTGCCAGCAGCCAGGGGGGGACAGGGGCGGCAGATACGCAGTATTTT; CDR3 protein: CASSQGGTGAADTQYF